This TCR beta chain was captured by sequencing in a study of cytomegalovirus exposure and HLA in healthy donors. In the PCR, 60 Vbeta and 13 Jbeta primers were used. This table comes from immunoSEQ multiplex PCR, and its TCRdb copy is limited to in-frame clones, with some not included. The sample contains about 190,000 clones, less than 90% of which appear only once. In the case of this clone: The antigen is undetermined.

Study-level results: As a later analysis showed, several of the most significant clusters appeared to be linked to common viral pathogens.

The clonotype was recovered from a boy younger than 18 in good health and CMV-seronegative. The specimen was PBMCs.

The DNA for the CDR3 is TGTGCCTGGATAGCGCTAGCGGGCACAGATACGCAGTATTTT. Encoded protein: CAWIALAGTDTQYF. This chain uses TRBV30 with TRBJ2-3, with TRBD2 matching over 7 bases. Germline V gives CDR1 GTSNPN, CDR2 SVGIG (reference sequence). The V gene end was trimmed by 4 bases and the J gene end by 1 base; junction bases not matched to a gene: 5. The CDR3 runs to 14 residues.